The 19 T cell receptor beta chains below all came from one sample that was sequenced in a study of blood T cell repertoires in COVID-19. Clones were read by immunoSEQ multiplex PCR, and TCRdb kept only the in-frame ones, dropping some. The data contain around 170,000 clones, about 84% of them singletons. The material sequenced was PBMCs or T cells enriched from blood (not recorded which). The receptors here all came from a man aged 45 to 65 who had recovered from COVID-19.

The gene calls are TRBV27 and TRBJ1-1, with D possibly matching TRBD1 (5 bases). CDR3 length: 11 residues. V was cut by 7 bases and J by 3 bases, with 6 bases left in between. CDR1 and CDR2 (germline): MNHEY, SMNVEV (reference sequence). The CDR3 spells CASTGDTEAFF. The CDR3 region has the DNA TGTGCCAGCACGGGGGACACTGAAGCTTTCTTT.

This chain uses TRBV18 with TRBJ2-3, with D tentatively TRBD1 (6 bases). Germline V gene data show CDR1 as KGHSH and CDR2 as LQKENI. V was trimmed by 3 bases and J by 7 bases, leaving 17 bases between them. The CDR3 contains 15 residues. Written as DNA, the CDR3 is TGTGCCAGCTCACCCCAAAGCAGGGGCGGACATACGCAGTATTTT. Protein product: CASSPQSRGGHTQYF.

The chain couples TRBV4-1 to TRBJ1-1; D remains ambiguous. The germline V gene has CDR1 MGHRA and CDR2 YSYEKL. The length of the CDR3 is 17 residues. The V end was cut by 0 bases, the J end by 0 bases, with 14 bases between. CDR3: CASSQDPNSYMNTEAFF. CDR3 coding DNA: TGCGCCAGCAGCCAAGATCCGAACAGCTATATGAACACTGAAGCTTTCTTT.

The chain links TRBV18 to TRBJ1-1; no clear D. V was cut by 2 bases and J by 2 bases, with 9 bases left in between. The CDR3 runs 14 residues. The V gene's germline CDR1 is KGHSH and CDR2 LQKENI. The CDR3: CASSPKAANTEAFF. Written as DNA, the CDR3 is TGTGCCAGCTCACCAAAGGCGGCTAACACTGAAGCTTTCTTT.

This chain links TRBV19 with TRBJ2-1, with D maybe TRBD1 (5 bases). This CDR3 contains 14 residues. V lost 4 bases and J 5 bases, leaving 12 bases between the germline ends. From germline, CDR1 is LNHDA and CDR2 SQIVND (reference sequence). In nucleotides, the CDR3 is TGTGCCAGTAGTACCATCGACAGAAACAATGAGCAGTTCTTC. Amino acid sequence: CASSTIDRNNEQFF.

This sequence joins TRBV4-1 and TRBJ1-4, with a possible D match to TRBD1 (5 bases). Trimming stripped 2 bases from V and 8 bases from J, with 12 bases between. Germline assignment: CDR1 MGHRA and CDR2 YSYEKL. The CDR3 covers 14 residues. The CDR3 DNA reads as TGCGCCAGCAGCCAACGTCGGGGGGACGAAAAACTGTTTTTT. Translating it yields CASSQRRGDEKLFF.

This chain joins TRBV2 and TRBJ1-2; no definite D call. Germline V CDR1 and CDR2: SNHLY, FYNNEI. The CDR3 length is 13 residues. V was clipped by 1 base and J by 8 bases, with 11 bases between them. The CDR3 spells CASSEGSGWGYTF. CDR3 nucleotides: TGTGCCAGCAGTGAAGGGTCAGGCTGGGGCTACACCTTC.

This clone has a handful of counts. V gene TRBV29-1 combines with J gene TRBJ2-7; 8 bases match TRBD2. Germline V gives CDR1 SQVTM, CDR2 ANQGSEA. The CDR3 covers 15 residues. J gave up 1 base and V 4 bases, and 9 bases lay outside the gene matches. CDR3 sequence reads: CSVAYGSGGSYEQYF. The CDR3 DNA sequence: TGCAGCGTTGCTTATGGCAGCGGGGGTTCCTACGAGCAGTACTTC.

The CDR3 sequence: CASSFDRVTEAFF. The CDR3 DNA sequence: TGTGCCAGCAGCTTTGACAGGGTCACTGAAGCTTTCTTT. J is TRBJ1-1 and V is TRBV5-4, with 7 bases identical to TRBD1. The V gene's germline CDR1 is SGHNT and CDR2 YYREEE (reference sequence). V shed 2 bases and J 4 bases; nucleotides not matched to a gene: 2. The CDR3 has 13 residues. The full variable domain, rest sourced from reference TRBV5-4 and TRBJ1-1, is ETGVTQSPTHLIKTRGQQVTLRCSSQSGHNTVSWYQQALGQGPQFIFQYYREEENGRGNFPPRFSGLQFPNYSSELNVNALELDDSALYLCASSFDRVTEAFFGQGTRLTVV.

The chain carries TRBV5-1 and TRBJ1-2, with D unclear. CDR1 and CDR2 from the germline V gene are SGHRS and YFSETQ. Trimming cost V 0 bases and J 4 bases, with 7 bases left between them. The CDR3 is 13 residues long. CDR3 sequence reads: CASSLGAAYGYTF. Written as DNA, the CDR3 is TGCGCCAGCAGCTTGGGGGCAGCCTATGGCTACACCTTC.

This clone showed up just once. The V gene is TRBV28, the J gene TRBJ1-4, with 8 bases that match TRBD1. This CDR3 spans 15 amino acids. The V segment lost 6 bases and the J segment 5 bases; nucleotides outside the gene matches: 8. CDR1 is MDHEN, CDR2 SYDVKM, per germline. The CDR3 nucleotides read TGTGCCAGCAGCTCCTGGGGGACAGGAAATGAAAAACTGTTTTTT. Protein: CASSSWGTGNEKLFF.

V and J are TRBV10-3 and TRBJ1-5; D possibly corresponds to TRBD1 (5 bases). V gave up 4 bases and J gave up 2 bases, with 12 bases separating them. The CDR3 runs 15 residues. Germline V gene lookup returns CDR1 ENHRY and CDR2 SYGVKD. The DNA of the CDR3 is TGTGCCATCAGTGTAGGGGCAGGCCGCAATCAGCCCCAGCATTTT. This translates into CAISVGAGRNQPQHF.

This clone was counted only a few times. CDR3 coding DNA: TGTGCCAGCAGCCTCCATGGGCTAGCGGGGGCTTACGAGCAGTACTTC. Protein sequence: CASSLHGLAGAYEQYF. The chain has TRBV5-6 and TRBJ2-7; 10 bases are shared with TRBD2. The CDR3 contains 16 residues. Germline CDR1 reads SGHDT; CDR2 reads YYEEEE. With V trimmed by 4 bases and J by 4 bases, 11 bases remained unmatched.

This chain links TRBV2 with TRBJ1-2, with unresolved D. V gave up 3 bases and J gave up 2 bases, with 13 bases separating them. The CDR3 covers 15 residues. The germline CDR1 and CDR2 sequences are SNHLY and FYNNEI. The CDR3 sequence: CASSEEQRANYGYTF. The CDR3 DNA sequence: TGTGCCAGCAGTGAGGAGCAGAGGGCGAACTATGGCTACACCTTC.

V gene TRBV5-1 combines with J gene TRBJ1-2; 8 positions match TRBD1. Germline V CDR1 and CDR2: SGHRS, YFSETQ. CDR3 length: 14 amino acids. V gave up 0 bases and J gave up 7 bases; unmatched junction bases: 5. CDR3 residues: CASSLVQGVSGYTF. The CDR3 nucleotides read TGCGCCAGCAGCTTGGTACAGGGGGTGAGTGGCTACACCTTC.

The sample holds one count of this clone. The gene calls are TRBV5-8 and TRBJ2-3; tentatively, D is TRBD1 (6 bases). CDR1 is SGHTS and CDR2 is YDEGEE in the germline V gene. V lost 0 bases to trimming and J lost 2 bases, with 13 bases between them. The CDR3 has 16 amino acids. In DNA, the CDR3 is TGTGCCAGCAGCTTGGCGGGGCAGGGGCTCACAGATACGCAGTATTTT. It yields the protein CASSLAGQGLTDTQYF.

DNA of the CDR3: TGTGCCAGCAGACCCTCAGCGGGGAGGGCCCGGGAGCAGTACTTC. Protein sequence: CASRPSAGRAREQYF. The chain joins TRBV6-5 to TRBJ2-7, with 7 nucleotides matching TRBD2. The CDR3 covers 15 residues. Germline CDR1 reads MNHEY; CDR2 reads SVGAGI. V gave up 6 bases and J gave up 7 bases; unmatched junction bases: 15.

The CDR3 DNA follows: TGTGCCAGCAGGCCCCCCAGCGGGGGGATCTCCTACAATGAGCAGTTCTTC. Residues: CASRPPSGGISYNEQFF. The chain couples TRBV7-8 to TRBJ2-1; 9 nucleotides line up with TRBD2. The CDR3 has 17 residues. Losses at the gene ends were 6 bases for V and 0 bases for J; bases not matched to a gene: 9. Germline CDR1 and CDR2: SGHVS and FQNEAQ.

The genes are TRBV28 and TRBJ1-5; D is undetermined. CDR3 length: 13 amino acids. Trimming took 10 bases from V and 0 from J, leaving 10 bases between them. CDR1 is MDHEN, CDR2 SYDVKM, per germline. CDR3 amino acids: CAICRGSNQPQHF. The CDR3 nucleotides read TGTGCCATCTGTCGGGGTAGCAATCAGCCCCAGCATTTT.